This is a list of T cell receptor beta chains from one sample in a study of preoperative IRX-2 immunotherapy in early breast cancer. Repertoires were generated with immunoSEQ multiplex PCR, while TCRdb's copy carries only in-frame clones and drops some. The top ten hold around 12% of the sample, which has 2,500 to 3,500 clones, about 75% seen once. Sequencing was performed on tumor tissue, taken before IRX-2 immunotherapy. Receptor source: a human donor with breast cancer. Both conserved end residues are part of each CDR3. D genes are given only for firm matches. Part of the rows lack a size; the others show once, few, many or a class for expanded clones.

v_gene	j_gene	abundance	d_gene	CDR3aa	CDR3nt
TRBV29-1	TRBJ1-5	few	TRBD1	CSVEETGGNQPQHF	TGCAGCGTTGAAGAAACAGGGGGAAATCAGCCCCAGCATTTT
TRBV12-2	TRBJ2-3	NA	NA	CAMWGLAGGRSTDTQYF	TGTGCCATGTGGGGACTAGCGGGAGGCCGTAGCACAGATACGCAGTATTTT
TRBV30	TRBJ1-2	large	NA	CAWSSSPLVDYGYTF	TGTGCCTGGAGTTCCAGCCCTTTAGTGGACTATGGCTACACCTTC
TRBV11-3	TRBJ2-7	NA	TRBD2	CASSEAGGRTYEQYF	TGTGCCAGCAGCGAGGCGGGAGGCCGAACTTACGAGCAGTACTTC
TRBV23-1	TRBJ2-7	once	NA	CASSRDRRSYEQYF	TGCGCCAGCAGCCGGGACCGCCGATCCTACGAGCAGTACTTC
TRBV7-1	TRBJ1-2	NA	TRBD1	CASSPPGQGANGYTF	TGTGCCAGCAGCCCCCCCGGACAGGGTGCAAATGGCTACACCTTC
TRBV6-8	TRBJ2-4	NA	NA	CASSPDLGTKNIQYF	TGTGCCAGCAGTCCCGATTTGGGGACAAAAAACATTCAGTACTTC
TRBV5-1	TRBJ2-3	NA	NA	CASSSGLSTDTQYF	TGCGCCAGCAGCTCGGGACTGAGCACAGATACGCAGTATTTT
TRBV5-1	TRBJ2-5	NA	NA	CASSLSQGHQETQYF	TGCGCCAGCAGCCTTTCCCAGGGCCACCAAGAGACCCAGTACTTC
TRBV19	TRBJ1-5	NA	NA	CASSSTPGHPYDQPQHF	TGTGCCAGTAGTTCCACTCCGGGCCATCCGTACGATCAGCCCCAGCATTTT
TRBV19	TRBJ1-3	NA	NA	CASSLRRTGNSGNTIYF	TGTGCCAGTAGTCTGAGAAGGACTGGAAACTCTGGAAACACCATATATTTT
TRBV30	TRBJ1-3	NA	NA	CAWKRSGNTIYF	TGTGCCTGGAAGAGGTCTGGAAACACCATATATTTT
TRBV19	TRBJ2-5	NA	NA	CASSPMGLAIAETQYF	TGTGCCAGTAGCCCTATGGGGCTAGCGATTGCGGAGACCCAGTACTTC
TRBV7-6	TRBJ2-3	NA	TRBD2	CASRRATSGGAYAQYF	TGTGCCAGCAGGCGTGCCACTAGCGGGGGGGCCTACGCGCAGTATTTT
TRBV28	TRBJ2-5	NA	NA	CASSLSGKQETQYF	TGTGCCAGCAGTTTATCAGGGAAGCAAGAGACCCAGTACTTC
TRBV6-8	TRBJ1-1	once	TRBD1	CASSLDRVRTEAFF	TGTGCCAGCAGTTTAGACAGGGTAAGGACTGAAGCTTTCTTT
TRBV18	TRBJ1-5	NA	NA	CASSPSGSNQPQHF	TGTGCCAGCTCACCGAGCGGCAGCAATCAGCCCCAGCATTTT
TRBV7-1	TRBJ1-1	NA	TRBD1	CASSLDRVTEAFF	TGTGCCAGCAGTCTAGACAGGGTCACTGAAGCTTTCTTT
TRBV19	TRBJ2-1	few	NA	CASSAEDNEQFF	TGTGCCAGTAGTGCAGAAGACAATGAGCAGTTCTTC
TRBV6-8	TRBJ2-1	NA	NA	CASSDLLFGEQFF	TGTGCCAGCAGTGACCTGTTATTTGGTGAGCAGTTCTTC
TRBV19	TRBJ2-2	NA	NA	CASSTGPNTGELFF	TGTGCCAGTAGTACGGGACCCAACACCGGGGAGCTGTTTTTT
TRBV30	TRBJ1-1	few	NA	CAWSVGVLEAFF	TGTGCCTGGAGTGTAGGGGTACTGGAAGCTTTCTTT
TRBV7-5	TRBJ1-3	NA	NA	CASSSTGTPANTIYF	TGTGCCAGCAGCTCGACAGGGACCCCGGCAAACACCATATATTTT
TRBV6-8	TRBJ1-1	few	NA	CASSYTPDVRAEAFF	TGTGCCAGCAGTTACACCCCGGATGTCCGGGCTGAAGCTTTCTTT
TRBV28	TRBJ2-7	NA	NA	CASSSYRDSPLEQYF	TGTGCCAGCAGCAGCTATCGGGACTCTCCTTTGGAGCAGTACTTC
TRBV11-3	TRBJ1-3	few	TRBD1	CASSFGTVGNTIYF	TGTGCCAGCAGCTTTGGGACAGTTGGAAACACCATATATTTT
TRBV11-3	TRBJ2-3	NA	NA	CASSRNGGSIDTQYF	TGTGCCAGCAGCCGCAACGGTGGGAGTATAGATACGCAGTATTTT
TRBV22-1	TRBJ2-2	NA	NA	CASSRDRGRVTGELFF	TGTGCCAGCAGCAGGGACCGGGGACGTGTCACCGGGGAGCTGTTTTTT
TRBV10-1	TRBJ2-1	NA	TRBD1	CASSSPDRSNEQFF	TGCGCCAGCAGTAGCCCGGACAGGTCGAATGAGCAGTTCTTC
TRBV28	TRBJ2-7	once	NA	CASSSSFGGFYEQYF	TGTGCCAGCAGTTCATCTTTTGGGGGGTTCTACGAGCAGTACTTC
TRBV6-8	TRBJ1-2	NA	NA	CASSEGGAVGYGYTF	TGTGCCAGCAGTGAGGGGGGCGCGGTGGGATATGGCTACACCTTC
TRBV19	TRBJ2-4	few	NA	CASTRDVGVKAKNIQYF	TGTGCCAGTACCCGAGACGTGGGGGTAAAGGCCAAAAACATTCAGTACTTC